This TCR beta chain appears in the sequencing data of a study of blood T cells in healthy people across ages. Overall study: Capture by template switching was about one barcoded beta molecule per two T cells.

In the case of this clonotype: Antigen: not known.

Study findings and constraints: Strong correlation existed between TCR beta diversity and naive T cell percentage.

Sample-barcoded 5' priming and a J-beta primer mix drove a second PCR of about 6 to 12 cycles. TCRdb passed the 5' RACE reads through MiXCR, listing each CDR3 protein once. The table has approximately 780,000 distinct CDR3 sequences, around 25% seen once; the top ten hold 3%. The CDR3 extends over 15 amino acids. Germline CDR1 and CDR2: SGHAT and FQNNGV. V was cut by 4 bases and J by 5 bases, with 17 bases left in between. These same records also appear under a second study, on T cells of mothers and their children.

This receptor was obtained from a boy younger than 18 in good health. This chain joins TRBV11-2 and TRBJ2-5; D gene unclear. The sample consisted of blood. The CDR3 nucleotides are TGTGCCAGCAGCTCCCTGGCAGGACGGCGGGAGACCCAGTACTTC. It encodes CASSSLAGRRETQYF. The complete variable domain, with remaining parts taken from reference TRBV11-2 and TRBJ2-5, reads EAGVAQSPRYKIIEKRQSVAFWCNPISGHATLYWYQQILGQGPKLLIQFQNNGVVDDSQLPKDRFSAERLKGVDSTLKIQPAKLEDSAVYLCASSSLAGRRETQYFGPGTRLLVL.